One sample yielded the 26 T cell receptor beta chains listed below, sequenced in a study of blood T cell repertoires in COVID-19. Method: immunoSEQ multiplex PCR; TCRdb's copy keeps in-frame clones and lacks some. The table lists some 120,000 clones, about 88% of them singletons. The sequenced material came from peripheral blood. The receptors shown here come from a man aged 50-59 years with active COVID-19.

The V call is TRBV11-2, the J call TRBJ2-1; D call uncertain. Per the germline V gene, CDR1 is SGHAT and CDR2 is FQNNGV. This CDR3 comprises 15 residues. The V and J ends lost 1 base and 6 bases respectively, with 13 bases between them. Here the CDR3 reads CASSLASARINEQFF. The DNA for the CDR3 is TGTGCCAGCAGCTTAGCCAGCGCGCGTATCAATGAGCAGTTCTTC.

The rearrangement joins TRBV24-1 to TRBJ2-3; TRBD2 matches at 11 bases. The trim removed 5 bases at V and 0 bases at J, leaving 15 bases unmatched. The CDR3 runs to 20 residues. The germline CDR1 and CDR2 sequences are KGHDR and SFDVKD. DNA for the CDR3: TGTGCCACCAGTGCAAGTAAACCTGGGACTAGCGGATATAGCACAGATACGCAGTATTTT. It specifies CATSASKPGTSGYSTDTQYF.

The rearrangement uses TRBV5-1 and TRBJ2-7; 7 bases fit TRBD1. This CDR3 comprises 13 residues. Germline V gives CDR1 SGHRS, CDR2 YFSETQ. With V trimmed by 4 bases and J by 2 bases, 3 bases remained unmatched. The CDR3, as DNA: TGCGCCAGCAGCCCAGGGACAGCCTACGAGCAGTACTTC. This gives the protein CASSPGTAYEQYF.

The DNA for the CDR3 is TGTGCCTGGAGTGTAGCGTCTAGCGGGAGTAGTCAGTTCTTC. Amino acid sequence: CAWSVASSGSSQFF. The rearrangement uses TRBV30 and TRBJ2-1; 10 bases map to TRBD2. After removal of 0 bases from V and 13 bases from J, the junction contained 9 bases not matched to a gene. This CDR3 is 14 amino acids long. Germline loops: CDR1 GTSNPN, CDR2 SVGIG (reference sequence).

V usage is TRBV5-8 and J usage is TRBJ2-1; 7 nucleotides match TRBD2. Germline values: CDR1 SGHTS, CDR2 YDEGEE. The CDR3 totals 18 residues. V was clipped by 3 bases and J by 0 bases; unmatched bases: 12. The CDR3 region is CASSSGRFLAVSYNEQFF. The CDR3 bases are TGTGCCAGCAGCTCGGGTCGTTTTCTAGCGGTCTCCTACAATGAGCAGTTCTTC.

The gene calls are TRBV3-1 (or the pseudogene TRBV3-2) and TRBJ1-1; D is perhaps TRBD1 (6 bases). The V and J ends lost 5 bases and 3 bases respectively, with 10 bases between them. CDR1 and CDR2 (germline): LGHDT, YNNKEL (reference sequence). CDR3 length equals 13 residues. CDR3 in DNA: TGTGCCAGCAGCGGACCAGGGGACACTGAAGCTTTCTTT. Its translation: CASSGPGDTEAFF.

This rearrangement joins TRBV25-1 to TRBJ2-3; 8 bases fit TRBD1. J gave up 3 bases and V 10 bases, and 9 bases lay outside the gene matches. The length of the CDR3 is 14 residues. CDR1 and CDR2 (germline): MGHDK, SYGVNS. CDR3 loop: CATEDRVGTDTQYF. The CDR3 DNA reads as TGTGCCACAGAGGACAGGGTGGGTACAGATACGCAGTATTTT.

The chain has TRBV5-1 and TRBJ2-2; TRBD1 agrees at 7 bases. J was trimmed by 4 bases and V by 5 bases; bases with no gene match: 11. This CDR3 has 16 residues. Germline V gene data show CDR1 as SGHRS and CDR2 as YFSETQ. The CDR3 loop reads CASSHRGQTLTGELFF. The CDR3 coding sequence is TGCGCCAGCAGTCATAGGGGACAGACACTCACCGGGGAGCTGTTTTTT. Full variable domain (remainder filled in from reference TRBV5-1 and TRBJ2-2): KAGVTQTPRYLIKTRGQQVTLSCSPISGHRSVSWYQQTPGQGLQFLFEYFSETQRNKGNFPGRFSGRQFSNSRSEMNVSTLELGDSALYLCASSHRGQTLTGELFFGEGSRLTVL.

The V and J genes are TRBV2 and TRBJ1-6; D is undetermined. The V end lost 4 bases, the J end lost 9 bases, and 10 bases lay between the germline ends. Germline V lookup: CDR1 SNHLY, CDR2 FYNNEI. This CDR3 comprises 13 residues. CDR3 amino acids: CASSVGGFSPLHF. The CDR3 DNA reads TGTGCCAGCAGTGTTGGAGGGTTTTCACCCCTCCACTTT.

The chain recombines TRBV6-6 with TRBJ2-3; TRBD1 is a possible D gene (6 bases). Germline V gives CDR1 MNHNY, CDR2 SVGAGI (reference sequence). This CDR3 has 16 residues. The ends were cut back, 5 bases at V and 0 bases at J, with 15 bases in the middle. CDR3 sequence (DNA): TGTGCCAGCAGTCGCCCCGGGACAATGAGCACAGATACGCAGTATTTT. This encodes CASSRPGTMSTDTQYF.

The chain is built from TRBV4-1 and TRBJ1-1, with 7 bases identical to TRBD1. Germline CDR1 and CDR2: MGHRA and YSYEKL. With 1 base clipped from V and 11 bases from J, the junction kept 13 bases outside the gene matches. This CDR3 comprises 15 residues. The CDR3 sequence is CASSQAQGGAETAFF. The CDR3 region has the DNA TGCGCCAGCAGCCAAGCACAAGGGGGCGCCGAGACGGCTTTCTTT.

The chain recombines TRBV7-9 with TRBJ1-3, with unresolved D. Deletions cut 1 base from V and 1 base from J, with 8 bases between. The CDR3 contains 15 residues. Germline CDR1 SEHNR, CDR2 FQNEAQ (reference sequence). The CDR3 spells CASSLGPQSGNTIYF. The CDR3 DNA reads TGTGCCAGCAGCTTAGGTCCACAGTCTGGAAACACCATATATTTT.

The CDR3 DNA sequence: TGTGCCAGCAGTTACTCGTCAGGCCTTGGTAATTCACCCCTCCACTTT. This encodes CASSYSSGLGNSPLHF. The chain employs TRBV6-5 and TRBJ1-6; no reliable D call. The CDR3 runs to 16 residues. Trimming shortened V by 0 bases and J by 6 bases, and 12 bases separated the two germline ends. The germline V gene has CDR1 MNHEY and CDR2 SVGAGI.

This sequence joins TRBV18 and TRBJ1-1; TRBD1 is a possible D gene (6 bases). Germline loops: CDR1 KGHSH, CDR2 LQKENI. This CDR3 contains 11 residues. With 8 bases removed from V and 10 bases from J, the gap between germline ends came to 14 bases. CDR3 coding DNA: TGTGCCAGCACGACGACAGGCAGAGCTTTCTTT. Protein product: CASTTTGRAFF.

The V and J genes are TRBV6-6 and TRBJ2-1; 13 bases match TRBD2. The CDR3 is 21 residues long. J lost 0 bases, V lost 5 bases, and 16 bases had no gene match. CDR1 is MNHNY and CDR2 is SVGAGI in the germline V gene (reference sequence). CDR3 coding DNA: TGTGCCAGCAGTCTTAGGGGTCCGGGGACTAGCGGGACCCTCTCCTACAATGAGCAGTTCTTC. It codes for CASSLRGPGTSGTLSYNEQFF.

This chain links TRBV14 with TRBJ2-5, with 8 bases identical to TRBD1. V lost 2 bases to trimming and J lost 6 bases; unmatched junction nucleotides: 5. The CDR3 covers 14 residues. The V gene's germline CDR1 is SGHDN and CDR2 FVKESK. The CDR3 DNA follows: TGTGCCAGCAGCCAACTGGACAGGGTGAAGACCCAGTACTTC. Amino acid sequence: CASSQLDRVKTQYF.

This clone was picked up a small number of times. V and J are TRBV5-1 and TRBJ2-3; TRBD1 might be the D (5 bases). V was pared by 0 bases and J by 1 base, with 9 bases between. Germline loops: CDR1 SGHRS, CDR2 YFSETQ. This CDR3 has 15 residues. CDR3 DNA: TGCGCCAGCAGCTTGGAGGGCAGGGGCACAGATACGCAGTATTTT. This encodes CASSLEGRGTDTQYF. Drawing the rest from reference TRBV5-1 and TRBJ2-3, the complete variable domain is KAGVTQTPRYLIKTRGQQVTLSCSPISGHRSVSWYQQTPGQGLQFLFEYFSETQRNKGNFPGRFSGRQFSNSRSEMNVSTLELGDSALYLCASSLEGRGTDTQYFGPGTRLTVL.

The sample holds one count of this clone. This chain links TRBV6-1 with TRBJ1-1; unclear D gene. This CDR3 has 13 residues. V lost 2 bases to trimming and J lost 4 bases, with 8 bases between them. Germline V gives CDR1 MNHNS, CDR2 SASEGT. The CDR3 spells CASSEPAGTEAFF. In nucleotides, the CDR3 is TGTGCCAGCAGTGAACCCGCAGGCACTGAAGCTTTCTTT.

The CDR3 reads CASSPNGALAGSYNEQFF. DNA for the CDR3: TGCGCCAGCAGCCCCAACGGAGCCCTAGCGGGATCTTACAATGAGCAGTTCTTC. The rearrangement links TRBV4-1 to TRBJ2-1; 9 positions match TRBD2. Germline CDR1 MGHRA, CDR2 YSYEKL. This CDR3 contains 18 residues. V gave up 4 bases and J gave up 4 bases; unmatched junction bases: 14.

V is TRBV6-1 and J is TRBJ1-5, with 8 bases identical to TRBD1. The CDR3 spans 17 residues. The germline CDR1 and CDR2 sequences are MNHNS and SASEGT. The V and J ends lost 2 bases and 0 bases, in that order; junction bases with no gene match: 6. The CDR3 nucleotides are TGTGCCAGCAGTGAAAGGCGAGGACAGGGTAGCAATCAGCCCCAGCATTTT. As protein: CASSERRGQGSNQPQHF.

V is TRBV5-1 and J is TRBJ2-2; TRBD1 aligns across 7 bases. The CDR3 covers 15 residues. V shed 4 bases, J shed 0 bases, and the junction held 3 bases outside the gene matches. Germline CDR1 reads SGHRS; CDR2 reads YFSETQ. The CDR3 spells CASSMGQSNTGELFF. The CDR3 DNA reads TGCGCCAGCAGCATGGGACAGTCGAACACCGGGGAGCTGTTTTTT.

The V gene is TRBV18, the J gene TRBJ2-7, with D possibly TRBD2 on 6 matching bases. This CDR3 spans 15 amino acids. The V end lost 1 base, the J end lost 2 bases, and 12 bases lay between the germline ends. Per the germline V gene, CDR1 is KGHSH and CDR2 is LQKENI. CDR3 DNA sequence: TGTGCCAGCTCACCACGGAGGGACGGCGCCTACGAGCAGTACTTC. This translates into CASSPRRDGAYEQYF.

J is TRBJ1-1 and V is TRBV27; the D gene is possibly TRBD1 (6 bases). CDR1 and CDR2 (germline): MNHEY, SMNVEV (reference sequence). The V end lost 8 bases, the J end lost 5 bases, and 24 bases lay between the germline ends. CDR3 size: 16 residues. The chain's CDR3 is CASFSLGGGSGTEAFF. CDR3 sequence (DNA): TGTGCCAGCTTCTCGCTGGGGGGGGGCAGCGGGACTGAAGCTTTCTTT.

In its sample, this clone was seen once. V is TRBV2 and J is TRBJ2-7; 7 nucleotides line up with TRBD1. With 6 bases clipped from V and 6 bases from J, the junction kept 8 bases outside the gene matches. Germline CDR1 SNHLY, CDR2 FYNNEI. CDR3 length: 13 amino acids. The CDR3 coding sequence is TGTGCCAGCAGGGCAGGGGGATGGGGCGAGCAGTACTTC. Translating gives CASRAGGWGEQYF.

The chain has TRBV19 and TRBJ1-3; tentative D call: TRBD1 (6 bases). Looked up from germline, CDR1 is LNHDA and CDR2 is SQIVND (reference sequence). Trimming removed 6 bases from V and 0 bases from J, with 9 bases in between. This CDR3 has 14 residues. CDR3 DNA: TGTGCCAGTAGCCCGACAGGCTCTGGAAACACCATATATTTT. As protein: CASSPTGSGNTIYF.

The chain combines TRBV5-5 with TRBJ1-5, with D uncertain. Trimming shortened V by 4 bases and J by 0 bases, and 14 bases separated the two germline ends. CDR1 is SGHKS, CDR2 YYEKEE, per germline (reference sequence). The CDR3 is 16 amino acids. This CDR3 reads CASSADYLPSNQPQHF. The DNA for the CDR3 is TGTGCCAGCAGCGCGGACTATCTCCCTAGCAATCAGCCCCAGCATTTT.